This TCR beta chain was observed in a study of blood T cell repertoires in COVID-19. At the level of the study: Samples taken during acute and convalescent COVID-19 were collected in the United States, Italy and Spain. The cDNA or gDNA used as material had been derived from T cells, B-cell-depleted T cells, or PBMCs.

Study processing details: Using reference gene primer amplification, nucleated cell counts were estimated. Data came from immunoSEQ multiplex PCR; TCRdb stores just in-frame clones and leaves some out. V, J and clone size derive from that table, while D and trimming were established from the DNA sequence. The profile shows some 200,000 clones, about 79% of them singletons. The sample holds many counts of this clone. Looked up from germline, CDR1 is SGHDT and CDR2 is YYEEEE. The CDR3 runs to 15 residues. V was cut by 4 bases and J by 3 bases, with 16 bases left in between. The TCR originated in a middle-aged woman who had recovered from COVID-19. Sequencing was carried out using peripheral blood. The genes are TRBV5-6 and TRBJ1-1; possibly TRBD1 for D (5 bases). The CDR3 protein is CASSNAGGMYTEAFF. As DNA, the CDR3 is TGTGCCAGCAGCAATGCCGGGGGGATGTACACTGAAGCTTTCTTT.